The sequence of this TCR beta chain was determined in a study of patients and donors after allogeneic stem cell transplantation (dated by TCRdb to 2019 to 2021). Library construction relied on RT-PCR. TCRdb names NextSeq 550 as the instrument used. TCRdb handled the public reads itself, with Q25 trimming in fastp and clone calling in MiXCR, and kept productive beta chains. Duplicate CDR3 protein sequences are folded into a single record with the most common DNA and genes. Here the sample has tens of thousands of distinct CDR3 sequences; approximately 7% occur a single time. The top ten clonotypes cover about 35% of the sample. The CDR3, cysteine through phenylalanine, is 15 amino acids long. Only CDR3 DNA remains: 45 bases, in frame from the first base. The germline ends are 13 bases apart after V is trimmed by 0 bases and J by 5 bases. CDR1 and CDR2 are drawn from the germline V gene: SGHDT, YYEEEE.

The table lists this clonotype with many counts. Its antigen is not yet known. No much larger clone exists at a distance of one base, and base qualities are not known. The sequenced sample consisted of blood, either unsorted or a sorted T cell fraction (not recorded which). Recombination connected TRBV5-6 to TRBJ2-3, with a tentative D gene TRBD1 over 6 matching bases. This receptor was taken from a human donor who was either an allogeneic HSCT recipient or a stem cell or donor lymphocyte infusion donor (not recorded which). It is not recorded whose cells these are; they may come from a transplant donor. The nucleotides are TGTGCCAGCAGCTTGGGGAACAGGGTTGAAGATACGCAGTATTTT. It is translated as CASSLGNRVEDTQYF.